Listed here are 23 T cell receptor beta chains from one sample, sequenced in a study of CD8+CD57+ T cells in acquired aplastic anemia. Both TCR beta VDJ combination and CDR3 sequence profiling were carried out. Genomic DNA was the template for this profiling. TCRdb reprocessed the reads with MiXCR, giving one entry per CDR3 protein. The sample lists roughly 200,000 distinct CDR3 sequences; 50% to 65% were seen once. Individuals selected for sequencing had exhibited CD8+CD57+ cell expansion on flow cytometry. What was sequenced was sorted CD4+, CD8+, or CD8+CD57+ T cells (not recorded which) from PBMCs. These receptors all come from a human donor with aplastic anemia.

The gene calls are TRBV20-1 and TRBJ1-2, with TRBD1 as a possible D gene (5 bases). V was shortened by 6 bases and J by 4 bases, with 15 bases between the two germline ends. Per germline, CDR1 DFQATT and CDR2 SNEGSKA (reference sequence). This CDR3 region has 13 residues. In nucleotides, the CDR3 is TGCAGTGCCCAGGCACCAGGGCTCTATGGCTACACCTTC. Its protein is CSAQAPGLYGYTF.

This clonotype has ten or more counts. The genes are TRBV4-1 and TRBJ2-7; D gene unclear. Germline-derived CDR1 and CDR2 are MGHRA and YSYEKL. This CDR3 is 13 amino acids long. Trimming pared 4 bases from V and 2 bases from J, leaving 9 bases between. The CDR3 protein is CASSRSEAYEQYF. The CDR3 DNA follows: TGCGCCAGCAGCCGGTCGGAAGCCTACGAGCAGTACTTC.

The rearrangement joins TRBV4-3 to TRBJ1-1; tentatively, D is TRBD1 (6 bases). V shed 0 bases and J shed 5 bases, with 13 bases lying between them. Germline CDR1 reads LGHNA; CDR2 reads YSLEER. The CDR3 totals 15 residues. CDR3 in DNA: TGCGCCAGCAGCCAAGATGTAACAGGGAGAACTGAAGCTTTCTTT. It is translated as CASSQDVTGRTEAFF.

Only a few counts were recorded for this clonotype. The chain joins TRBV29-1 to TRBJ2-3; 10 bases line up with TRBD1. CDR3 length: 13 residues. Germline CDR1 is SQVTM and CDR2 is ANQGSEA. V shed 8 bases, J shed 6 bases, and the junction held 8 bases outside the gene matches. CDR3 in amino acids: CSLRDRGGDTQYF. Written as DNA, the CDR3 is TGCAGCTTACGGGACAGGGGAGGGGATACGCAGTATTTT.

This clonotype was observed once. The V call is TRBV7-9, the J call TRBJ1-2; D is possibly TRBD1 (5 bases). The germline V and J ends were trimmed by 3 bases and 0 bases, with 11 bases remaining between them. This CDR3 contains 15 residues. The germline CDR1 and CDR2 sequences are SEHNR and FQNEAQ (reference sequence). The CDR3 DNA is TGTGCCAGCAGCTTCCTGACAGAAACTAACTATGGCTACACCTTC. Its protein product is CASSFLTETNYGYTF.

The chain is built from TRBV15 and TRBJ1-1; a possible D gene is TRBD1 (6 bases). The germline gives CDR1 LNHNV, CDR2 YYDKDF (reference sequence). Trimming took off 3 bases at V and 8 bases at J, with 13 bases between the two ends. The CDR3 spans 13 residues. The CDR3 region has the DNA TGTGCCACCAGCAGTGGGGACAAATCCGAAGCTTTCTTT. This sequence encodes CATSSGDKSEAFF. Full variable domain (missing parts from reference TRBV15 and TRBJ1-1): DAMVIQNPRYQVTQFGKPVTLSCSQTLNHNVMYWYQQKSSQAPKLLFHYYDKDFNNEADTPDNFQSRRPNTSFCFLDIRSPGLGDTAMYLCATSSGDKSEAFFGQGTRLTVV.

The chain is built from TRBV20-1 and TRBJ2-7; TRBD1 agrees at 9 bases. This CDR3 spans 12 amino acids. V shed 5 bases and J 7 bases; nucleotides not matched to a gene: 6. Germline CDR1 reads DFQATT; CDR2 reads SNEGSKA (reference sequence). CDR3 loop: CSAPDRGGEQYF. DNA for the CDR3: TGCAGTGCTCCGGACAGGGGCGGAGAGCAGTACTTC.

V and J are TRBV19 and TRBJ1-1; 7 nucleotides agree with TRBD1. The V and J ends lost 3 bases and 6 bases, in that order; junction bases with no gene match: 7. The germline V gene has CDR1 LNHDA and CDR2 SQIVND (reference sequence). CDR3 length: 14 residues. In DNA form, the CDR3 reads TGTGCCAGTAGTATCAGTAGGGGGCGTTCTGAAGCTTTCTTT. The encoded protein is CASSISRGRSEAFF.

The V and J genes are TRBV2 and TRBJ1-4; no clear D. From germline, CDR1 is SNHLY and CDR2 FYNNEI. V was shortened by 4 bases and J by 7 bases, with 13 bases between the two germline ends. The CDR3 consists of 14 residues. In DNA form, the CDR3 reads TGTGCCAGCAGTGCAACAAGGGATGGTGAAAAACTGTTTTTT. Its protein is CASSATRDGEKLFF.

This chain uses TRBV29-1 with TRBJ1-2, with no clear D. Between the trimmed V and J ends, which lost 7 bases and 0 bases, there was a span of 9 bases. The CDR3 has 12 amino acids. CDR1 and CDR2 from the germline V gene are SQVTM and ANQGSEA. CDR3 residues: CSALTANYGYTF. CDR3 nucleotide sequence: TGCAGCGCCCTGACCGCTAACTATGGCTACACCTTC.

This chain links TRBV7-9 with TRBJ1-4; no definite D call. The V and J ends lost 0 bases and 5 bases respectively, with 7 bases between them. The germline V gene encodes CDR1 SEHNR and CDR2 FQNEAQ (reference sequence). The length of the CDR3 is 14 residues. CDR3 amino acids: CASSLAGTNEKLFF. The CDR3 nucleotides read TGTGCCAGCAGCTTAGCGGGCACAAATGAAAAACTGTTTTTT.

This clonotype has at least ten counts. CDR3 nucleotides: TGTGCCAGCAGCTTATACAATGGAGGCCACAATGAGCAGTTCTTC. Translating gives CASSLYNGGHNEQFF. The chain carries TRBV11-2 and TRBJ2-1; D is possibly TRBD2 (5 bases). The CDR3 contains 15 residues. The V end was cut by 2 bases, the J end by 5 bases, with 13 bases between. Germline-derived CDR1 and CDR2 are SGHAT and FQNNGV.

As concerns this clonotype: This may arise from a read error, as a much more abundant clone is one base away. The V and J genes are TRBV5-6 and TRBJ2-1, with D possibly matching TRBD2 (5 bases). The CDR3 spans 15 residues. V was cut by 4 bases and J by 8 bases, with 19 bases left in between. The V gene's germline CDR1 is SGHDT and CDR2 YYEEEE. The CDR3 DNA follows: TGTGCCAGCAGCACGGGATCGCTATTTTACGATGAGCAGTTCTTC. Translation: CASSTGSLFYDEQFF.

V usage is TRBV20-1 and J usage is TRBJ2-5; D is undetermined. With 3 bases removed from V and 0 bases from J, the gap between germline ends came to 8 bases. Germline V gene lookup returns CDR1 DFQATT and CDR2 SNEGSKA (reference sequence). This CDR3 is built from 13 residues. Here the CDR3 reads CSARRRHQETQYF. In nucleotides, the CDR3 is TGCAGTGCTAGGAGGCGGCACCAAGAGACCCAGTACTTC.

This clonotype was seen a handful of times. This rearrangement joins TRBV20-1 to TRBJ2-7, with a possible D match to TRBD1 (6 bases). Per germline, CDR1 DFQATT and CDR2 SNEGSKA (reference sequence). This CDR3 is 11 amino acids long. The germline V and J ends were trimmed by 6 bases and 6 bases, with 12 bases remaining between them. The CDR3 here is CSASPGVEQYF. The DNA of the CDR3 is TGCAGTGCATCGCCAGGGGTCGAGCAGTACTTC.

This clonotype was seen many times. This chain links TRBV10-3 with TRBJ1-2, with unresolved D. The germline CDR1 and CDR2 sequences are ENHRY and SYGVKD. The CDR3 runs 14 residues. The germline V and J ends were trimmed by 3 bases and 8 bases, with 16 bases remaining between them. The CDR3 DNA reads as TGTGCCATCAGTGATGCCATTGCAGGTGCGGGCTACACCTTC. Translated, it gives CAISDAIAGAGYTF.

There are a few counts of this clonotype. The chain is built from TRBV5-1 and TRBJ2-7; TRBD1 matches at 10 bases. Germline assignment: CDR1 SGHRS and CDR2 YFSETQ. CDR3 length equals 14 residues. V was pared by 3 bases and J by 4 bases, with 4 bases of the junction left unmatched. The CDR3 sequence: CASSWRQGAYEQYF. As DNA, the CDR3 is TGCGCCAGCAGCTGGAGACAGGGGGCATACGAGCAGTACTTC.

The chain recombines TRBV24-1 with TRBJ2-3; 7 bases match TRBD1. Unmatched junction bases numbered 3, after V lost 9 bases and J lost 1 base. The CDR3 contains 13 residues. Germline assignment: CDR1 KGHDR and CDR2 SFDVKD. The CDR3 sequence is CATEGQGTDTQYF. CDR3 nucleotides: TGTGCCACCGAAGGACAGGGCACAGATACGCAGTATTTT.

The V gene is TRBV7-9, the J gene TRBJ1-1; a possible D gene is TRBD1 (6 bases). This CDR3 is 16 amino acids long. Germline assignment: CDR1 SEHNR and CDR2 FQNEAQ (reference sequence). The germline V and J ends were trimmed by 1 base and 1 base, with 13 bases remaining between them. CDR3 bases: TGTGCCAGCAGCTTAGTACCAACGGGACAGAACACTGAAGCTTTCTTT. This codes for CASSLVPTGQNTEAFF.

This sequence joins TRBV7-9 and TRBJ2-1; D is perhaps TRBD1 (5 bases). Germline V gene lookup returns CDR1 SEHNR and CDR2 FQNEAQ (reference sequence). The V gene lost 1 base and the J gene lost 15 bases, with 13 bases spanning the gap. The CDR3 sequence is 12 residues long. The CDR3 loop is CASSLVQGMWFF. DNA of the CDR3: TGTGCCAGCAGCTTAGTTCAGGGTATGTGGTTCTTC.

The chain recombines TRBV20-1 with TRBJ1-4; D might be TRBD1 (5 bases). The CDR3 is 13 residues long. The V end was cut by 6 bases, the J end by 8 bases, with 16 bases between. The germline gives CDR1 DFQATT, CDR2 SNEGSKA (reference sequence). The CDR3 bases are TGCAGTGCGACCAGACAGATGTGGGAAAAACTGTTTTTT. Translating it yields CSATRQMWEKLFF.

The J gene is TRBJ2-7, the V gene TRBV4-1; 10 bases match TRBD1. The V segment lost 4 bases and the J segment 4 bases; nucleotides outside the gene matches: 10. The CDR3 extends over 16 amino acids. Per the germline V gene, CDR1 is MGHRA and CDR2 is YSYEKL. CDR3 DNA sequence: TGCGCCAGCAGCCCCATCTTTCGGACAGGGGGATACGAGCAGTACTTC. Translation gives CASSPIFRTGGYEQYF.

The chain employs TRBV6-1 and TRBJ1-2, with D unclear. In germline, CDR1 is MNHNS, CDR2 SASEGT. Trimming took off 5 bases at V and 0 bases at J, with 13 bases between the two ends. CDR3 length: 15 residues. The CDR3 here is CASSRQPDPNYGYTF. In nucleotides, the CDR3 is TGTGCCAGCAGTCGTCAGCCAGACCCTAACTATGGCTACACCTTC.